The 20 T cell receptor beta chains presented below share a single source sample, sequenced in a study of cytomegalovirus exposure and HLA in healthy donors. A multiplex PCR was run with 60 Vbeta primers and 13 Jbeta primers. The data were produced by immunoSEQ multiplex PCR, yet TCRdb's version contains in-frame clones alone and is incomplete. The table shows under 110,000 clones, with roughly four fifths occurring only once. The sequencing input was PBMCs. The receptors shown here come from a man aged 60 to 75 in good health and CMV-seronegative.

The chain recombines TRBV19 with TRBJ2-3; 7 nucleotides match TRBD1. J gave up 7 bases and V 6 bases, and 7 bases lay outside the gene matches. The germline V gene has CDR1 LNHDA and CDR2 SQIVND (reference sequence). The CDR3 extends over 13 amino acids. CDR3 nucleotides: TGTGCCAGTAGCTCGACAGGGTTGAATACGCAGTATTTT. Translating gives CASSSTGLNTQYF. Filled out from reference TRBV19 and TRBJ2-3, the complete variable domain reads DGGITQSPKYLFRKEGQNVTLSCEQNLNHDAMYWYRQDPGQGLRLIYYSQIVNDFQKGDIAEGYSVSREKKESFPLTVTSAQKNPTAFYLCASSSTGLNTQYFGPGTRLTVL.

The genes are TRBV4-3 and TRBJ2-6; tentatively, D is TRBD1 (5 bases). The CDR3 totals 18 residues. The V gene lost 1 base and the J gene lost 0 bases, with 13 bases spanning the gap. Germline CDR1 and CDR2: LGHNA and YSLEER. The CDR3 sequence: CASSQGATASSGANVLTF. CDR3 coding DNA: TGCGCCAGCAGCCAAGGTGCGACAGCTAGCTCTGGGGCCAACGTCCTGACTTTC.

This clone was detected only once. The chain couples TRBV2 to TRBJ2-7; the match to TRBD1 covers 7 bases. V lost 3 bases to trimming and J lost 6 bases; unmatched junction nucleotides: 2. The germline gives CDR1 SNHLY, CDR2 FYNNEI. The length of the CDR3 is 12 residues. The chain's CDR3 is CASSDRGFEQYV. Written as DNA, the CDR3 is TGTGCCAGCAGTGACAGGGGGTTCGAGCAGTACGTC.

The CDR3 is CASSPSRGTGGGAGSSPLHF. In DNA form, the CDR3 reads TGTGCCAGCAGTCCCTCCCGGGGGACAGGCGGGGGCGCCGGGAGTTCACCCCTCCACTTT. V and J are TRBV28 and TRBJ1-6; 8 bases line up with TRBD1. J gave up 9 bases and V 5 bases, and 24 bases lay outside the gene matches. This CDR3 spans 20 amino acids. Germline V gene data show CDR1 as MDHEN and CDR2 as SYDVKM.

The V gene is TRBV30, the J gene TRBJ2-4; the D gene is possibly TRBD1 (6 bases). Germline V CDR1 and CDR2: GTSNPN, SVGIG (reference sequence). The CDR3 runs 16 residues. V was clipped by 3 bases and J by 0 bases, with 15 bases between them. CDR3 residues: CAWRTNRAKAKNIQYF. CDR3 sequence (DNA): TGTGCCTGGAGAACAAACAGGGCTAAAGCCAAAAACATTCAGTACTTC.

V usage is TRBV27 and J usage is TRBJ1-1; no reliable D call. The CDR3 is made up of 13 amino acids. Trimming took off 3 bases at V and 6 bases at J, with 11 bases between the two ends. Per germline, CDR1 MNHEY and CDR2 SMNVEV (reference sequence). The CDR3: CASSFSQVAEAFF. CDR3 DNA: TGTGCCAGCAGTTTCTCTCAGGTTGCTGAAGCTTTCTTT.

The V and J genes are TRBV7-8 and TRBJ2-7, with D possibly matching TRBD1 (6 bases). The V gene lost 0 bases and the J gene lost 2 bases, with 8 bases spanning the gap. Looked up from germline, CDR1 is SGHVS and CDR2 is FQNEAQ. The CDR3 is 14 residues long. CDR3: CASSLAGDTYEQYF. Here the CDR3 DNA reads TGTGCCAGCAGCTTAGCCGGGGACACCTACGAGCAGTACTTC.

This clone has a handful of counts. The chain carries TRBV11-3 and TRBJ1-1; TRBD1 matches at 8 bases. V lost 5 bases, J lost 3 bases, and 8 bases stayed unmatched. The CDR3 has 15 amino acids. CDR1 SGHNT and CDR2 YENEEA come from the germline V gene. The CDR3 spells CASSLGQGADTEAFF. CDR3 coding DNA: TGTGCCAGCAGCCTAGGGCAGGGGGCTGACACTGAAGCTTTCTTT.

The rearrangement joins TRBV7-3 to TRBJ2-3; D not resolved. V gave up 4 bases and J gave up 6 bases, with 8 bases separating them. The germline V gene has CDR1 SGHTA and CDR2 FQGTGA. This CDR3 is 12 amino acids long. CDR3 residues: CASSSNTDTQYF. In nucleotides, the CDR3 is TGTGCCAGCAGCTCCAACACGGATACGCAGTATTTT.

The chain links TRBV5-1 to TRBJ1-1; D gene ambiguous. Between the trimmed V and J ends, which lost 2 bases and 1 base, there was a span of 9 bases. CDR3 size: 14 residues. The V gene's germline CDR1 is SGHRS and CDR2 YFSETQ. The CDR3 is CASSFLGGNTEAFF. As DNA, the CDR3 is TGCGCCAGCAGCTTTTTAGGAGGGAACACTGAAGCTTTCTTT.

The chain employs TRBV28 and TRBJ2-2; 9 nucleotides line up with TRBD1. Germline V gene sequence: CDR1 MDHEN, CDR2 SYDVKM. V shed 4 bases and J 7 bases; nucleotides not matched to a gene: 4. The CDR3 has 14 residues. The CDR3 loop reads CASSYTGGIGELFF. The CDR3 DNA follows: TGTGCCAGCAGTTACACAGGGGGCATCGGGGAGCTGTTTTTT.

CDR3 sequence (DNA): TGCGCCAGCAGCTTGAGGGCAGGGAATCGAGCCAACGTCCTGACTTTC. This codes for CASSLRAGNRANVLTF. The chain couples TRBV5-1 to TRBJ2-6; D might be TRBD1 (5 bases). Germline V gene data show CDR1 as SGHRS and CDR2 as YFSETQ. The CDR3 is 16 residues long. V lost 1 base to trimming and J lost 7 bases, with 15 bases between them. Full variable domain (missing parts from reference TRBV5-1 and TRBJ2-6): KAGVTQTPRYLIKTRGQQVTLSCSPISGHRSVSWYQQTPGQGLQFLFEYFSETQRNKGNFPGRFSGRQFSNSRSEMNVSTLELGDSALYLCASSLRAGNRANVLTFGAGSRLTVL.

This clone has only one observation. The chain recombines TRBV6-5 with TRBJ1-1; tentative D call: TRBD1 (5 bases). Germline V gene data show CDR1 as MNHEY and CDR2 as SVGAGI. The CDR3 runs 15 residues. The V gene lost 0 bases and the J gene lost 1 base, with 9 bases spanning the gap. CDR3 DNA: TGTGCCAGCAGTTACTCGAGCGGGACGAACACTGAAGCTTTCTTT. Translated: CASSYSSGTNTEAFF.

The chain has TRBV18 and TRBJ2-2; 9 nucleotides match TRBD2. The CDR3 totals 17 residues. Germline V gene sequence: CDR1 KGHSH, CDR2 LQKENI. V lost 3 bases to trimming and J lost 2 bases; unmatched junction nucleotides: 7. The CDR3, as DNA: TGTGCCAGCTCACCTTCCCTAGCGGGGTTCAACACCGGGGAGCTGTTTTTT. Its protein is CASSPSLAGFNTGELFF.

The chain has TRBV10-2 and TRBJ2-1; D uncertain. V lost 4 bases, J lost 4 bases, and 14 bases lay in between. Germline V gene sequence: CDR1 WSHSY, CDR2 SAAADI. This CDR3 has 15 residues. CDR3 DNA sequence: TGCGCCAGCAGTGTGACACCGCCCGATTACAATGAGCAGTTCTTC. It codes for CASSVTPPDYNEQFF.

In its sample, this clone was seen a few times. The V call is TRBV4-2, the J call TRBJ2-5; the match to TRBD2 covers 7 bases. CDR1 is LGHNA and CDR2 is YNFKEQ in the germline V gene. The V gene end was trimmed by 5 bases and the J gene end by 3 bases; junction bases not matched to a gene: 9. The CDR3 is 15 amino acids. For the CDR3, the DNA is TGTGCCAGCAGCGAAGCGGGGCCGGGAGAAGAGACCCAGTACTTC. Translating gives CASSEAGPGEETQYF.

This chain joins TRBV4-3 and TRBJ1-5; a possible D gene is TRBD1 (6 bases). With 3 bases removed from V and 4 bases from J, the gap between germline ends came to 13 bases. Germline values: CDR1 LGHNA, CDR2 YSLEER. CDR3 length: 15 residues. The CDR3 loop is CASSQSDRSNQPQHF. In DNA, the CDR3 is TGCGCCAGCAGCCAGTCGGACAGAAGTAATCAGCCCCAGCATTTT.

V gene TRBV28 combines with J gene TRBJ2-1; TRBD2 agrees at 10 bases. The CDR3 extends over 14 amino acids. V lost 5 bases and J lost 7; bases outside the gene matches: 5. Germline assignment: CDR1 MDHEN and CDR2 SYDVKM. The CDR3 region has the DNA TGTGCCAGCAGTGAACCGACTAGCGGGAATGAGCAGTTCTTC. The encoded protein is CASSEPTSGNEQFF.

This clone has just one count. This chain joins TRBV18 and TRBJ1-5; 8 bases map to TRBD1. The CDR3 is made up of 15 amino acids. Unmatched junction bases numbered 5, after V lost 2 bases and J lost 5 bases. Germline V CDR1 and CDR2: KGHSH, LQKENI. CDR3: CASSPTTGGYQPQHF. Here the CDR3 DNA reads TGTGCCAGCTCACCAACAACAGGGGGGTATCAGCCCCAGCATTTT.

The chain has TRBV4-2 and TRBJ2-1; the D gene is possibly TRBD2 (5 bases). Germline loops: CDR1 LGHNA, CDR2 YNFKEQ. V was pared by 3 bases and J by 10 bases, with 19 bases between. There are 15 residues in the CDR3. The CDR3 DNA sequence: TGTGCCAGCAGCCATGCTACGGGGAGTATGGGGGAGCAGTTCTTC. As protein: CASSHATGSMGEQFF.